This passage covers 11 T cell receptor beta chains from one sample sequenced in a study of shared clonotypes between healthy human individuals (dated by TCRdb to the early 2020s). To prepare the library, the immunoSEQ multiplex PCR assay was applied. TCRdb holds this immuneACCESS table with in-frame rearrangements only. Some clones are missing; in checked studies, unresolved V genes explain under half, and the rest has no known cause. The sample table records around 2,100,000 clones; about 95% of these occur just once. Of the sample, approximately 1.2% is held by the ten largest clones. CD8 naive samples consisted of CD45RO-negative cells that were positively selected for CCR7, yielding a CD45RA+CCR7+ population without TemRA cells. Sequenced: naive CD8+ T cells sorted from blood. The cell subset or site label, read with the paper, signifies: CD45RA+CCR7+. The receptors here all came from a man between 18 and 35 years old in good health.

J is TRBJ2-1 and V is TRBV6-6; TRBD2 aligns across 8 bases. The CDR3 extends over 16 amino acids. V shed 1 base and J 8 bases; nucleotides not matched to a gene: 10. Germline lookup yields CDR1 MNHNY and CDR2 SVGAGI (reference sequence). CDR3 coding DNA: TGTGCCAGCAGTTACTTCCAGGGACTAGGGGTTTATGAGCAGTTCTTC. Its translation is CASSYFQGLGVYEQFF.

The chain employs TRBV5-1 and TRBJ2-7; D tentatively fits TRBD1 or TRBD2 (6 bases each). Germline V gene lookup returns CDR1 SGHRS and CDR2 YFSETQ. This CDR3 has 13 amino acids. Between the trimmed V and J ends, which lost 4 bases and 5 bases, there was a span of 13 bases. The CDR3 spells CASSPRGLNEQYF. The CDR3 DNA reads TGCGCCAGCAGCCCCCGGGGGCTTAACGAGCAGTACTTC. Filled out from reference TRBV5-1 and TRBJ2-7, the complete variable domain reads KAGVTQTPRYLIKTRGQQVTLSCSPISGHRSVSWYQQTPGQGLQFLFEYFSETQRNKGNFPGRFSGRQFSNSRSEMNVSTLELGDSALYLCASSPRGLNEQYFGPGTRLTVT.

Worth noting for this clone: Other DNA sequences in the same sample also yield this CDR3. V usage is TRBV5-1 and J usage is TRBJ1-1; 7 nucleotides line up with TRBD1. This CDR3 contains 14 residues. The germline gives CDR1 SGHRS, CDR2 YFSETQ. After removal of 3 bases from V and 0 bases from J, the junction contained 2 bases not matched to a gene. The CDR3 loop is CASSYTGVNTEAFF. For the CDR3, the DNA is TGCGCCAGCAGCTACACAGGGGTGAACACTGAAGCTTTCTTT.

The chain has TRBV5-4 and TRBJ2-1, with 12 bases fitting TRBD2. The CDR3 covers 15 residues. Germline V CDR1 and CDR2: SGHNT, YYREEE (reference sequence). V trimming: 4 bases; J trimming: 5 bases; junction bases outside the gene matches: 4. The chain's CDR3 is CASSPRLAGDNEQFF. In nucleotides, the CDR3 is TGTGCCAGCAGCCCTCGACTAGCGGGGGACAATGAGCAGTTCTTC.

The chain employs TRBV29-1 and TRBJ2-5; D remains unclear. V shed 2 bases and J shed 3 bases, with 4 bases lying between them. This CDR3 comprises 11 residues. Germline assignment: CDR1 SQVTM and CDR2 ANQGSEA. CDR3 residues: CSVEKEETQYF. DNA for the CDR3: TGCAGCGTTGAAAAGGAAGAGACCCAGTACTTC.

V gene TRBV27 combines with J gene TRBJ2-7; D is ambiguous. The CDR3 has 11 amino acids. The germline V and J ends were trimmed by 8 bases and 1 base, with 6 bases remaining between them. CDR1 and CDR2 from the germline V gene are MNHEY and SMNVEV (reference sequence). In DNA form, the CDR3 reads TGTGCCAGCGGGTGGTCCTACGAGCAGTACTTC. It yields the protein CASGWSYEQYF.

Remarks on this clone: The sample carries other DNA sequences with the same CDR3. The chain's CDR3 is CASSQGDSSYNEQFF. CDR3 DNA sequence: TGCGCCAGCAGCCAAGGGGACAGCTCCTACAATGAGCAGTTCTTC. This chain links TRBV4-3 with TRBJ2-1; 7 bases agree with TRBD1. J gave up 0 bases and V 1 base, and 0 bases lay outside the gene matches. The CDR3 runs to 15 residues. Germline V gives CDR1 LGHNA, CDR2 YSLEER.

This clone was seen a single time. The chain joins TRBV27 to TRBJ1-1, with a weak D call TRBD1 (6 bases). The CDR3 spans 16 residues. Germline-derived CDR1 and CDR2 are MNHEY and SMNVEV (reference sequence). The germline V and J ends were trimmed by 7 bases and 1 base, with 19 bases remaining between them. The CDR3 reads CASIKESRGENTEAFF. DNA of the CDR3: TGTGCCAGCATTAAGGAAAGTAGGGGGGAGAACACTGAAGCTTTCTTT.

The chain uses TRBV7-9 and TRBJ1-1; TRBD1 agrees at 7 bases. Germline values: CDR1 SEHNR, CDR2 FQNEAQ (reference sequence). The V gene end was trimmed by 4 bases and the J gene end by 4 bases; junction bases not matched to a gene: 6. This CDR3 contains 14 residues. The CDR3 is CASSSEHRGTEAFF. The CDR3 DNA sequence: TGTGCCAGCAGCTCAGAACACAGGGGCACTGAAGCTTTCTTT. Full variable domain (missing parts from reference TRBV7-9 and TRBJ1-1): DTGVSQNPRHKITKRGQNVTFRCDPISEHNRLYWYRQTLGQGPEFLTYFQNEAQLEKSRLLSDRFSAERPKGSFSTLEIQRTEQGDSAMYLCASSSEHRGTEAFFGQGTRLTVV.

The V call is TRBV5-4, the J call TRBJ2-1, with 9 bases lining up with TRBD1. Germline trimming cut 7 bases from V and 5 bases from J; bases unmatched to any gene: 7. CDR3 length: 14 residues. The germline V gene encodes CDR1 SGHNT and CDR2 YYREEE (reference sequence). The CDR3 DNA reads TGTGCCAGCCGCTCAGGACAGGGGAACAATGAGCAGTTCTTC. Its translation is CASRSGQGNNEQFF.

The J gene is TRBJ2-5, the V gene TRBV11-3; 8 bases match TRBD1. There are 16 residues in the CDR3. After removal of 3 bases from V and 5 bases from J, the junction contained 11 bases not matched to a gene. CDR1 is SGHNT, CDR2 YENEEA, per germline. CDR3 protein: CASSLGTGTSPETQYF. DNA for the CDR3: TGTGCCAGCAGCTTGGGGACAGGCACGTCCCCCGAGACCCAGTACTTC. The whole variable domain, filled in from reference TRBV11-3 and TRBJ2-5, reads EAGVVQSPRYKIIEKKQPVAFWCNPISGHNTLYWYLQNLGQGPELLIRYENEEAVDDSQLPKDRFSAERLKGVDSTLKIQPAELGDSAVYLCASSLGTGTSPETQYFGPGTRLLVL.